This T cell receptor beta chain was captured in a study of blood T cell repertoires in COVID-19. Background on the study: Nucleic acid was either cDNA or gDNA, and it came from T cells, B-cell-depleted T cells, or PBMCs.

Generated by immunoSEQ multiplex PCR, the TCRdb table keeps only in-frame clones and is missing some. The table includes around 300,000 clones, around nine tenths detected once. The CDR3 is made up of 15 amino acids. Between the trimmed V and J ends, which lost 3 bases and 2 bases, there was a span of 11 bases. Germline CDR1 is KGHDR and CDR2 is SFDVKD. V and J are TRBV24-1 and TRBJ2-3; maybe TRBD1 (5 bases). Sequenced: PBMCs or T cells enriched from blood (not recorded which). The receptor's source is a woman aged 60-70 years who had recovered from COVID-19. The CDR3: CATSDPDTVTDTQYF. In nucleotides, the CDR3 is TGTGCCACCAGTGATCCGGACACAGTCACAGATACGCAGTATTTT.